This record covers a single T cell receptor (beta chain). These data come from a study of shared clonotypes between healthy human individuals. Germline assignment: CDR1 MNHEY and CDR2 SMNVEV (reference sequence). This CDR3 contains 14 residues. Between the trimmed V and J ends, which lost 5 bases and 2 bases, there was a span of 13 bases. The investigators split CD4+ cells into a CD45RA+ naive subset and a CD45RA-negative memory subset. Produced via immunoSEQ multiplex PCR; TCRdb's table is partial and in-frame only. Found here are 2 million to 3 million clones, over 85% of them singletons; the top ten hold about 0.38%.

The sequence was collected from a young man in good health. Some clones in this sample may be carry-over from other donors' samples. The chain has TRBV27 and TRBJ2-7; D gene uncertain. The sample taken for sequencing was naive CD4+ T cells from PBMCs. Noted subset: CD45RA+ positively selected. The chain's CDR3 is CASSRSAGAYEQYF. DNA of the CDR3: TGTGCCAGCAGTCGGAGTGCTGGGGCCTACGAGCAGTACTTC.